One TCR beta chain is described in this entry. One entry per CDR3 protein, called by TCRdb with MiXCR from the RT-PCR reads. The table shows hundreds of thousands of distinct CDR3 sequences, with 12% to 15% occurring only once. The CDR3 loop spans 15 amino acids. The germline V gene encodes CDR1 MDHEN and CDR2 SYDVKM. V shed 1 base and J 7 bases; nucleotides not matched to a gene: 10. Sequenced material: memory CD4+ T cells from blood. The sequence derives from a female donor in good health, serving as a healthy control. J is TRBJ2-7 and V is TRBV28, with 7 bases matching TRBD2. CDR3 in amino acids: CASSLSGRGSEEQYF. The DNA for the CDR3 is TGTGCCAGCAGTTTATCAGGGCGGGGGAGTGAGGAGCAGTACTTC.